Below, 5 T cell receptor beta chains from the same sample are listed, as sequenced in a study of OX40 agonist ivuxolimab in advanced cancers. Libraries were prepared by immunoSEQ multiplex PCR; TCRdb keeps only in-frame clonotypes and omits some of them. The data hold approximately 65,000 clones, with about 82% observed a single time. The sequencing here drew on CD4+ or CD8+ T cells sorted from blood, taken in a trial of the OX40 agonist ivuxolimab. These TCRs come from an adult with an advanced solid tumor such as melanoma, head and neck, liver or kidney cancer.

This clone was seen once. The gene calls are TRBV2 and TRBJ1-6, with D unresolved. The CDR3 sequence is 15 residues long. The V end lost 7 bases, the J end lost 0 bases, and 10 bases lay between the germline ends. Germline lookup yields CDR1 SNHLY and CDR2 FYNNEI. As DNA, the CDR3 is TGTGCCAGCAATGGGTTTGACTCCTATAATTCACCCCTCCACTTT. Translating it yields CASNGFDSYNSPLHF.

The J gene is TRBJ2-5, the V gene TRBV5-4; 10 positions match TRBD2. The J call may be mistaken, given a closer DNA end match to TRBJ2-7. CDR3 size: 16 residues. Germline-derived CDR1 and CDR2 are SGHNT and YYREEE (reference sequence). CDR3 in DNA: TGTGCCAGCAGCCGTAAAACTAGCGGGGACAACTACGAGCAGTACTTC. As protein: CASSRKTSGDNYEQYF.

The rearrangement links TRBV5-1 to TRBJ2-3; 12 positions match TRBD1. There are 16 residues in the CDR3. The V segment lost 5 bases and the J segment 4 bases; nucleotides outside the gene matches: 8. Germline CDR1 SGHRS, CDR2 YFSETQ. Here the CDR3 DNA reads TGCGCCAGCAGTTCTACCGGGACAGGGGGCCCAGATACGCAGTATTTT. It translates to CASSSTGTGGPDTQYF.

The V and J genes are TRBV18 and TRBJ1-4; 8 bases map to TRBD1. V was clipped by 3 bases and J by 0 bases; unmatched bases: 9. CDR3 length equals 18 residues. CDR1 and CDR2 (germline): KGHSH, LQKENI. The CDR3 sequence: CASSPQGASSATNEKLFF. CDR3 sequence (DNA): TGTGCCAGCTCACCCCAGGGGGCGTCTTCCGCAACTAATGAAAAACTGTTTTTT.

This chain connects TRBV9 to TRBJ2-5, with TRBD2 matching over 10 bases. This CDR3 spans 17 amino acids. CDR1 SGDLS and CDR2 YYNGEE come from the germline V gene. The junction had 12 bases not matched to a gene; V was cut back by 2 bases and J by 5 bases. The CDR3: CASSVGVQRGGRETQYF. CDR3 sequence (DNA): TGTGCCAGCAGCGTCGGGGTGCAGCGGGGGGGCCGGGAGACCCAGTACTTC.